This TCR beta chain was captured by sequencing in a study of PD-1 blockade in classical Hodgkin lymphoma. Turning to the study itself: Patients were given intravenous nivolumab, 3 mg/kg, every 2 weeks.

This CDR3 spans 15 amino acids. In germline, CDR1 is SGDLS, CDR2 YYNGEE. Trimming took 4 bases from V and 4 from J, leaving 17 bases between them. Worth noting for this clone: Its antigen is still unknown.

Time point: cycle 4 day 1 (C4D1), after around six weeks of nivolumab. Every patient experienced relapse after autologous stem cell transplantation, and brentuximab vedotin exposure varied. Thawed PBMCs underwent magnetic negative selection to yield purified CD4+ T cells. Sequencing used immunoSEQ multiplex PCR; TCRdb keeps in-frame clones, though not all of them. The data hold about 25,000 clones, with over 80% observed a single time. Whole-study findings and limits: Reports described newly diagnosed patients as having lower baseline TCR diversity than healthy donors. With CD4+ cells, TCR diversity rose significantly by C4D1, but not with CD8+ cells.

This specimen consisted of CD4+ T cells from blood, obtained before the fourth cycle of nivolumab. The chain links TRBV9 to TRBJ2-5; no definite D call. The TCR was taken from a human donor with classical Hodgkin lymphoma. The CDR3 sequence: CASSRNSLPSETQYF. The CDR3 DNA follows: TGTGCCAGCAGCCGCAACTCGCTACCATCAGAGACCCAGTACTTC.